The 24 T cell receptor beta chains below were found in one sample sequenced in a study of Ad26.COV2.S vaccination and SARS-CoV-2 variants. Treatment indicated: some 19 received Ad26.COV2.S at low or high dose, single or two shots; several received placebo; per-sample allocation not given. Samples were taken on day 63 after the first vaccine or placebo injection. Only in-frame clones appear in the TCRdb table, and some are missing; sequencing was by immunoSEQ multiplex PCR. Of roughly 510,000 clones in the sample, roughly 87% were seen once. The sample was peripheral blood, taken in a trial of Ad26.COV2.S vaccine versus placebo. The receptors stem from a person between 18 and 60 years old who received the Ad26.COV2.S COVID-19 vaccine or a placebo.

CDR3 sequence: CASSHGIAGSSYNEQFF. In DNA form, the CDR3 reads TGTGCCAGCTCACACGGAATAGCGGGAAGCTCCTACAATGAGCAGTTCTTC. The J gene is TRBJ2-1, the V gene TRBV18, with TRBD2 matching 8 bases. With 4 bases clipped from V and 0 bases from J, the junction kept 8 bases outside the gene matches. Per germline, CDR1 KGHSH and CDR2 LQKENI. The CDR3 is 17 residues long.

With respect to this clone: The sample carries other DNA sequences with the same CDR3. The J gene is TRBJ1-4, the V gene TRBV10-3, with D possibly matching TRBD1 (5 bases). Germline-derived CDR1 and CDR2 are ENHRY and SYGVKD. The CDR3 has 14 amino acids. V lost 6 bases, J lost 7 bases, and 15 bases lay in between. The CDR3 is CAISAGGGFEKLFF. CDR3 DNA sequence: TGTGCCATCAGCGCTGGCGGGGGGTTTGAAAAACTGTTTTTT.

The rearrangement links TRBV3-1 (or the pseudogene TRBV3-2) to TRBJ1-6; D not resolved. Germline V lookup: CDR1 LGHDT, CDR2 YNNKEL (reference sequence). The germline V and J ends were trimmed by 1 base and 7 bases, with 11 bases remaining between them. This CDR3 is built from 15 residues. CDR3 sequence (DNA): TGTGCCAGCAGCCAAGCCCCAGGAGGGAATTCACCCCTCCACTTT. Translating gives CASSQAPGGNSPLHF.

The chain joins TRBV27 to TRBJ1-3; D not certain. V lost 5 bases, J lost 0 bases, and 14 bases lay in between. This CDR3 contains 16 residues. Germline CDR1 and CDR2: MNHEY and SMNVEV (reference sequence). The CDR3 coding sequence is TGTGCCAGCAGTCCCACCCCGCGGGTCTCTGGAAACACCATATATTTT. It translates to CASSPTPRVSGNTIYF.

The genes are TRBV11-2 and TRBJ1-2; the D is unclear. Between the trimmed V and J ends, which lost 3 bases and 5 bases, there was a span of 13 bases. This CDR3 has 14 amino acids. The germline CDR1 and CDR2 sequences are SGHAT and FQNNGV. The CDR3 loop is CASSLDGRIYGYTF. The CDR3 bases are TGTGCCAGCAGCTTGGACGGGCGGATTTATGGCTACACCTTC. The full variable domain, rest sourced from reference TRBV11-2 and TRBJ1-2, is EAGVAQSPRYKIIEKRQSVAFWCNPISGHATLYWYQQILGQGPKLLIQFQNNGVVDDSQLPKDRFSAERLKGVDSTLKIQPAKLEDSAVYLCASSLDGRIYGYTFGSGTRLTVV.

As DNA, the CDR3 is TGTGCCACGGGCCAGTCGGCGGGGGAGCCCTACGAGCAGTACTTC. Its protein is CATGQSAGEPYEQYF. The chain links TRBV19 to TRBJ2-7; 7 nucleotides line up with TRBD2. CDR3 size: 15 residues. V was pared by 10 bases and J by 2 bases, with 14 bases of the junction left unmatched. Germline assignment: CDR1 LNHDA and CDR2 SQIVND (reference sequence).

The CDR3 loop reads CASSPRLAGFPREQYF. The DNA for the CDR3 is TGTGCCAGCAGCCCAAGACTAGCGGGCTTCCCCCGCGAGCAGTACTTC. This chain joins TRBV7-2 and TRBJ2-7; 10 bases are shared with TRBD2. The CDR3 extends over 16 amino acids. The V and J ends lost 5 bases and 6 bases, in that order; junction bases with no gene match: 13. CDR1 and CDR2 from the germline V gene are SGHTA and FQGNSA.

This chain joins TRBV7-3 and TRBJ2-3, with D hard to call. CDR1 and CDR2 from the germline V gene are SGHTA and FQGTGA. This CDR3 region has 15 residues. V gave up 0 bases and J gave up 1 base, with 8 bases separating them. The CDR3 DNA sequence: TGTGCCAGCAGCTTAACTGGTCGAGGCACAGATACGCAGTATTTT. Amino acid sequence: CASSLTGRGTDTQYF.

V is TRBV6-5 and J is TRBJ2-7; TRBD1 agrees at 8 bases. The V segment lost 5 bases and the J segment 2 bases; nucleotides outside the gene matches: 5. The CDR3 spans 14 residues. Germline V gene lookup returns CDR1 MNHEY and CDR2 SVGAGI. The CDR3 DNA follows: TGTGCCAGCAGTCCGGACAGGGCCGCCTACGAGCAGTACTTC. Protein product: CASSPDRAAYEQYF.

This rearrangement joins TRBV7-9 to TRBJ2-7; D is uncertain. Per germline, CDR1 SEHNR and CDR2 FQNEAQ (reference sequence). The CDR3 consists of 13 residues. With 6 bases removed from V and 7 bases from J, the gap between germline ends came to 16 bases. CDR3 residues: CASSLQLVGEQYF. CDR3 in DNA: TGTGCCAGCAGTCTTCAACTCGTCGGGGAGCAGTACTTC. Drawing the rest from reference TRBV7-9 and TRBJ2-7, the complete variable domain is DTGVSQNPRHKITKRGQNVTFRCDPISEHNRLYWYRQTLGQGPEFLTYFQNEAQLEKSRLLSDRFSAERPKGSFSTLEIQRTEQGDSAMYLCASSLQLVGEQYFGPGTRLTVT.

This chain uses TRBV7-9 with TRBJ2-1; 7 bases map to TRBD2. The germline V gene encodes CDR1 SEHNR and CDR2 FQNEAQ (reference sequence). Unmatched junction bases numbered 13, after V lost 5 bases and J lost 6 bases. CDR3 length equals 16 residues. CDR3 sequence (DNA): TGTGCCAGCAGCCCAACCCCCCCTAGCGGTAGCAATGAGCAGTTCTTC. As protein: CASSPTPPSGSNEQFF.

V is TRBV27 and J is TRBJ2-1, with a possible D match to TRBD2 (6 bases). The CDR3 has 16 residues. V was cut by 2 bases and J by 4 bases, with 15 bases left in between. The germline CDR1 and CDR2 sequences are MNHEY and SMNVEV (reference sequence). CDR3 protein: CASSLRGVIGYNEQFF. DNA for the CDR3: TGTGCCAGCAGTTTACGCGGGGTGATTGGGTACAATGAGCAGTTCTTC.

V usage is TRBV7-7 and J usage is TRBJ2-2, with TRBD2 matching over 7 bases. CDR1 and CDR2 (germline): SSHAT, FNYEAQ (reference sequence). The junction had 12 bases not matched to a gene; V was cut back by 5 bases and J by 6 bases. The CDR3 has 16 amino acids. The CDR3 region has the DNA TGTGCCAGCAGCAGCCAACTAGCGATCCGGTCCGGGGAGCTGTTTTTT. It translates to CASSSQLAIRSGELFF.

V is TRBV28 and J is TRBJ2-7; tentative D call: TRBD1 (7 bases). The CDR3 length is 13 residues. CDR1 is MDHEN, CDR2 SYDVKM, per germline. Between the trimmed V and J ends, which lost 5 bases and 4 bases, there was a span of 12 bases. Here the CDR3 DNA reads TGTGCCAGCAGTGGGGGGACAGCATACGAGCAGTACTTC. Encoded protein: CASSGGTAYEQYF. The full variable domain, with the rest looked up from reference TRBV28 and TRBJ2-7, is DVKVTQSSRYLVKRTGEKVFLECVQDMDHENMFWYRQDPGLGLRLIYFSYDVKMKEKGDIPEGYSVSREKKERFSLILESASTNQTSMYLCASSGGTAYEQYFGPGTRLTVT.

The CDR3, as DNA: TGTGCCAGCAGTACCTGGGACAGCCTCGAGCCCCATTCACCCCTCCACTTT. Its translation: CASSTWDSLEPHSPLHF. This chain links TRBV27 with TRBJ1-6; 7 bases fit TRBD1. This CDR3 is built from 17 residues. Trimming at V came to 5 bases and at J to 8 bases, leaving 15 bases not matched to a gene. Per the germline V gene, CDR1 is MNHEY and CDR2 is SMNVEV (reference sequence).

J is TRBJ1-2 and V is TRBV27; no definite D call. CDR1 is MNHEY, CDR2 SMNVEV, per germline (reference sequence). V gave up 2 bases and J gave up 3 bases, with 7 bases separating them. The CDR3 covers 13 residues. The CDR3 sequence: CASSLGVDYGYTF. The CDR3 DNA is TGTGCCAGCAGTTTAGGGGTGGACTATGGCTACACCTTC.

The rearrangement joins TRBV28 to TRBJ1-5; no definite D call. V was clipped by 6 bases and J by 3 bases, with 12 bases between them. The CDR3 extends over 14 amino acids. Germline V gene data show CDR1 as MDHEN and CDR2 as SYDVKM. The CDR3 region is CASRITSLNQPQHF. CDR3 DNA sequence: TGTGCCAGCAGGATAACGAGCCTCAATCAGCCCCAGCATTTT.

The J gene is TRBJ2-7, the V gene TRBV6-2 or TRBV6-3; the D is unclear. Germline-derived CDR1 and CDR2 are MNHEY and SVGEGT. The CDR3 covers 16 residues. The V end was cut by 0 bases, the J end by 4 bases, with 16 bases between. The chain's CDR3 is CASSYSGSPTQYEQYF. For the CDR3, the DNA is TGTGCCAGCAGTTACTCGGGTAGCCCAACCCAATACGAGCAGTACTTC.

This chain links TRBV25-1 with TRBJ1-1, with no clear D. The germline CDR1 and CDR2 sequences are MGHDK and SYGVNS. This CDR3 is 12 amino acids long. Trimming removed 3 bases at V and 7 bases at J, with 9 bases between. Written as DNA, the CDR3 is TGTGCCAGCAGTGATCGGGCTCGTGAAGCTTTCTTT. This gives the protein CASSDRAREAFF.

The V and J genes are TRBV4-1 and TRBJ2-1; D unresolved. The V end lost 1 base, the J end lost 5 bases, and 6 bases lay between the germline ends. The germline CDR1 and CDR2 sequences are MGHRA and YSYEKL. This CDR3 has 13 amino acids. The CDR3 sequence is CASSQVPDNEQFF. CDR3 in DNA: TGCGCCAGCAGCCAAGTGCCGGACAATGAGCAGTTCTTC.

The CDR3 sequence: CATSEGDRVAFF. In DNA form, the CDR3 reads TGTGCCACCAGTGAAGGGGACAGAGTAGCTTTCTTT. V is TRBV24-1 and J is TRBJ1-1, with 7 nucleotides matching TRBD1. Trimming cost V 4 bases and J 10 bases; bases outside gene matches: 5. The CDR3 sequence is 12 residues long. Germline V CDR1 and CDR2: KGHDR, SFDVKD.

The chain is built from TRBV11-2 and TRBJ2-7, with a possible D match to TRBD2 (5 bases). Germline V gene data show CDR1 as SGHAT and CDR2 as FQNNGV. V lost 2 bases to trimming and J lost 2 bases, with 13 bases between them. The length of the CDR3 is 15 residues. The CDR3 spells CASSLQDLDPYEQYF. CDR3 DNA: TGTGCCAGCAGCTTACAGGACTTGGACCCCTACGAGCAGTACTTC.

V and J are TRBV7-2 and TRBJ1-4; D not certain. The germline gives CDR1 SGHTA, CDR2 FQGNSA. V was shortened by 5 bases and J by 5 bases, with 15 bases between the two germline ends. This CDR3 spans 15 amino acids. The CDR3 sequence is CASSLSVGVNEKLFF. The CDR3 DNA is TGTGCCAGCAGCCTCAGTGTCGGGGTGAATGAAAAACTGTTTTTT.

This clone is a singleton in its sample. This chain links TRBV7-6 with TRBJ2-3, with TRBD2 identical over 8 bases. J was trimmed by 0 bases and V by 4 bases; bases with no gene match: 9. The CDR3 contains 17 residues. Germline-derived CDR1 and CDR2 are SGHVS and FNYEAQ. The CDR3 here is CASSSLVLAGSTDTQYF. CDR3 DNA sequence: TGTGCCAGCAGCTCCCTCGTTCTAGCGGGCAGCACAGATACGCAGTATTTT.